What follows is one T cell receptor (beta chain) and its context. Its target is not known. A read error may produce the germline difference seen at one junction end. The CDR3 has 12 residues. The germline V gene has CDR1 SGHTS and CDR2 YDEGEE. Profiling relied on immunoSEQ multiplex PCR, and the TCRdb table lists in-frame clones only, not all of them. The sample holds about 22,000 clones, about nine tenths seen once. This record belongs to a study of T cell repertoires and Cas9 in healthy adults. The wider study: Multi-effector potency, cytotoxicity and lineage were assessed in SpCas9-reactive CD4 and CD8 T cells.

Overall study results and limits: SpCas9-reactive effector T cells were reportedly restrained in vitro by SpCas9-reactive regulatory T cells.

The sample was CD4+ effector T cells (CD127+, CD25-, CD137-, CD154-) from PBMCs; culture status not recorded. V gene TRBV5-8 combines with J gene TRBJ1-2; TRBD1 matches 7 bases. The TCR originated in a human donor in good health. The CDR3, as DNA: TGTGCCAGCCTCCGGGACAGACATCTCGAATACTTC. As protein: CASLRDRHLEYF.